These 2 T cell receptor beta chains were sequenced from one sample in a study of blood T cells in healthy people across ages. Through a sample-barcoded 5' primer and a J-beta primer mix, a second PCR was run for roughly 6 to 12 cycles. One entry per CDR3 protein, called by TCRdb with MiXCR from the 5' RACE reads. The sample has about 500,000 distinct CDR3 sequences, 24% seen once; the top ten hold just over 8.5%. A further study also used this sample, focusing on T cells of mothers and their children.

Sequences were obtained from blood. These receptors came from a boy aged 5-17 years in good health.

This clonotype turned up a few times. V is TRBV10-3 and J is TRBJ2-7; D possibly matches TRBD1 or TRBD2 (5 bases each). Germline CDR1 reads ENHRY; CDR2 reads SYGVKD. The CDR3 loop spans 17 amino acids. Trimming shortened V by 0 bases and J by 3 bases, and 18 bases separated the two germline ends. CDR3 amino acids: CAISESRDGLKVYEQYF. The CDR3 DNA is TGTGCCATCAGTGAGTCAAGGGACGGACTGAAGGTCTACGAGCAGTACTTC.

There are a few counts of this clonotype. The chain has TRBV13 and TRBJ2-3; no definite D call. This CDR3 region has 15 residues. The V end was cut by 4 bases, the J end by 0 bases, with 11 bases between. Germline CDR1 PRHDT, CDR2 FYEKMQ (reference sequence). The CDR3 bases are TGTGCCAGCAGCTCCAAGGCCACTAGCACAGATACGCAGTATTTT. This sequence encodes CASSSKATSTDTQYF.